This TCR beta chain is drawn from a study of OX40 agonist ivuxolimab in advanced cancers. Study-level results: What antigens the expanded peripheral T cells recognized was never established.

The CDR3 sequence is 14 residues long. V lost 3 bases to trimming and J lost 7 bases; unmatched junction nucleotides: 5. Germline V gene sequence: CDR1 SNHLY, CDR2 FYNNEI. Data came from immunoSEQ multiplex PCR; TCRdb stores just in-frame clones and leaves some out. This sample carries approximately 66,000 clones, 88% of them seen once, and the ten largest clones take 0.45% to 0.65%. Regarding this clone: Its antigen is undetermined.

The source was CD4+ or CD8+ T cells sorted from blood, collected in a trial of the OX40 agonist ivuxolimab. V is TRBV2 and J is TRBJ2-1; 8 bases fit TRBD1. This sequence was found in an adult with an advanced solid tumor such as melanoma, head and neck, liver or kidney cancer. For the CDR3, the DNA is TGTGCCAGCAGTGAGCGGACAGGGATTAATGAGCAGTTCTTC. Amino acids: CASSERTGINEQFF.